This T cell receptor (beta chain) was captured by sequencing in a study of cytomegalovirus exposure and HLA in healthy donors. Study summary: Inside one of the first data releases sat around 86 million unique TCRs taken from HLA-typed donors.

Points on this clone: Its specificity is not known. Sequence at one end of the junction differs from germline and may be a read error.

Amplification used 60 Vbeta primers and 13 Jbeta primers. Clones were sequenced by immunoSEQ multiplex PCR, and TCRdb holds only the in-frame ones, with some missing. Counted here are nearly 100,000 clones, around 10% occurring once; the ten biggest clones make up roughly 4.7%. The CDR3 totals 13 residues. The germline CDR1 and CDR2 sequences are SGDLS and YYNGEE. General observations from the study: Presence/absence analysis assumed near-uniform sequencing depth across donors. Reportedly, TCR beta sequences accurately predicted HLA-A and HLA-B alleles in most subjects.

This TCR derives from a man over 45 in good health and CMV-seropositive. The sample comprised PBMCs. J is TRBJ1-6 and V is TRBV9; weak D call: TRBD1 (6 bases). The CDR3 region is CSSTTGLSSPLHF. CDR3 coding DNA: TGTTCCAGCACCACAGGGTTGAGTTCACCCCTCCACTTT.